Sequencing of this T cell receptor (beta chain) was carried out in a study of blood T cell repertoires in COVID-19. TCRdb's copy holds only in-frame clones and misses some; the assay was immunoSEQ multiplex PCR. The data hold more than 50,000 clones, with more than 80% observed a single time. V was clipped by 3 bases and J by 10 bases, with 10 bases between them. In germline, CDR1 is ENHRY, CDR2 SYGVKD. The CDR3 has 13 residues. Sequenced material: peripheral blood. The origin of this receptor is a human donor with active COVID-19. The donor label of this sample is uncertain. This chain connects TRBV10-3 to TRBJ1-6; a weak D match, TRBD1 (5 bases). This CDR3 reads CAISDVGGSPLHF. The CDR3 bases are TGTGCCATCAGTGATGTGGGGGGATCACCCCTCCACTTT.